One and the same sample provided the 12 T cell receptor beta chains below, sequenced in a study of cytomegalovirus exposure and HLA in healthy donors. It was with 60 Vbeta and 13 Jbeta primers that the PCR ran. Clones were sequenced by immunoSEQ multiplex PCR, and TCRdb holds only the in-frame ones, with some missing. The data show 100,000 to 150,000 clones, about 68% seen once. Sequences were obtained from PBMCs. These receptors were collected from a man between 40 and 49 years old in good health and CMV-seropositive.

This chain uses TRBV2 with TRBJ2-6; weak D call: TRBD1 (5 bases). Germline lookup yields CDR1 SNHLY and CDR2 FYNNEI. V was pared by 6 bases and J by 3 bases, with 12 bases between. There are 15 residues in the CDR3. The CDR3 DNA reads as TGTGCCAGCAGGGTGAACAGGTTTGGGGCCAACGTCCTGACTTTC. Translation gives CASRVNRFGANVLTF.

This clone has a handful of counts. J is TRBJ2-2 and V is TRBV11-2; perhaps TRBD2 as D (6 bases). V was clipped by 2 bases and J by 1 base, with 8 bases between them. Germline V gene sequence: CDR1 SGHAT, CDR2 FQNNGV. The CDR3 runs 15 residues. The CDR3 sequence is CASSLWRENTGELFF. CDR3 coding DNA: TGTGCCAGCAGCTTATGGCGGGAGAACACCGGGGAGCTGTTTTTT.

The V call is TRBV2, the J call TRBJ2-2; perhaps TRBD2 as D (5 bases). CDR1 SNHLY and CDR2 FYNNEI come from the germline V gene. The CDR3 consists of 16 residues. Deletions cut 6 bases from V and 6 bases from J, with 20 bases between. Here the CDR3 reads CASSEREVLSAGELFF. The CDR3 DNA is TGTGCCAGCAGCGAACGGGAAGTCTTGAGTGCCGGGGAGCTGTTTTTT.

The CDR3 loop is CASNRDFSTDTQYF. CDR3 in DNA: TGTGCCAGCAACCGGGACTTTAGCACAGATACGCAGTATTTT. The chain combines TRBV9 with TRBJ2-3; weak D call: TRBD2 (6 bases). The CDR3 sequence is 14 residues long. Trimming cost V 6 bases and J 0 bases, with 11 bases left between them. CDR1 and CDR2 (germline): SGDLS, YYNGEE.

In this sample, this clone turned up a few times. Germline and junction disagree at one end, which may indicate a read error. V usage is TRBV7-9 and J usage is TRBJ2-2; the D is unclear. CDR3 length: 10 residues. The germline V gene encodes CDR1 SEHNR and CDR2 FQNEAQ (reference sequence). This CDR3 reads CSSSRGELFF. The CDR3 region has the DNA TGTTCCAGCAGCCGGGGGGAGCTGTTTTTT.

J is TRBJ2-3 and V is TRBV5-1; D gene unclear. The CDR3 is made up of 14 amino acids. The V gene lost 0 bases and the J gene lost 1 base, with 6 bases spanning the gap. Germline assignment: CDR1 SGHRS and CDR2 YFSETQ. The CDR3 is CASSLEQGTDTQYF. CDR3 bases: TGCGCCAGCAGCTTGGAGCAGGGCACAGATACGCAGTATTTT. Full variable domain (rest looked up from reference TRBV5-1 and TRBJ2-3): KAGVTQTPRYLIKTRGQQVTLSCSPISGHRSVSWYQQTPGQGLQFLFEYFSETQRNKGNFPGRFSGRQFSNSRSEMNVSTLELGDSALYLCASSLEQGTDTQYFGPGTRLTVL.

J is TRBJ2-5 and V is TRBV7-3; D is unresolved. CDR1 and CDR2 from the germline V gene are SGHTA and FQGTGA. The CDR3 sequence is 15 residues long. Trimming left V 4 bases short and J 0 bases short, with 12 bases between. The CDR3 here is CASSSSGFDQETQYF. Written as DNA, the CDR3 is TGTGCCAGCAGCTCCTCGGGTTTTGACCAAGAGACCCAGTACTTC. The full variable domain, its missing parts supplied by reference TRBV7-3 and TRBJ2-5, is GAGVSQTPSNKVTEKGKYVELRCDPISGHTALYWYRQSLGQGPEFLIYFQGTGAADDSGLPNDRFFAVRPEGSVSTLKIQRTERGDSAVYLCASSSSGFDQETQYFGPGTRLLVL.

Only one count was recorded for this clone. This chain joins TRBV7-3 and TRBJ1-2; a possible D gene is TRBD1 (6 bases). This CDR3 has 13 amino acids. Germline loops: CDR1 SGHTA, CDR2 FQGTGA. Trimming pared 6 bases from V and 2 bases from J, leaving 10 bases between. CDR3 region: CASSPDRNYGYTF. In DNA, the CDR3 is TGTGCCAGCAGTCCCGACAGGAACTATGGCTACACCTTC.

The chain has TRBV19 and TRBJ2-7, with 7 bases lining up with TRBD2. With V trimmed by 7 bases and J by 0 bases, 6 bases remained unmatched. Germline lookup yields CDR1 LNHDA and CDR2 SQIVND (reference sequence). This CDR3 comprises 14 residues. CDR3 residues: CASNTGRPSYEQYF. The CDR3 region has the DNA TGTGCCAGTAATACCGGGAGGCCCTCCTACGAGCAGTACTTC.

This clone was observed a few times. The rearrangement joins TRBV5-4 to TRBJ1-6; the D gene is possibly TRBD1 (5 bases). CDR3 length: 16 amino acids. Germline loops: CDR1 SGHNT, CDR2 YYREEE (reference sequence). With 3 bases removed from V and 9 bases from J, the gap between germline ends came to 19 bases. CDR3 in amino acids: CASSSPRGENGSPLHF. The DNA for the CDR3 is TGTGCCAGCAGCTCCCCCCGGGGGGAAAATGGTTCACCCCTCCACTTT.

The chain is built from TRBV11-2 and TRBJ2-1; a possible D gene is TRBD2 (6 bases). The CDR3 spans 14 residues. CDR1 is SGHAT and CDR2 is FQNNGV in the germline V gene. Trimming took 5 bases from V and 2 from J, leaving 10 bases between them. CDR3 sequence: CASSPGSTYNEQFF. Here the CDR3 DNA reads TGTGCCAGCAGCCCCGGGAGTACCTACAATGAGCAGTTCTTC.

The V and J genes are TRBV2 and TRBJ1-2, with 7 bases that match TRBD1. Germline lookup yields CDR1 SNHLY and CDR2 FYNNEI. This CDR3 region has 14 residues. With V trimmed by 5 bases and J by 5 bases, 8 bases remained unmatched. The CDR3 loop is CASSPLSGGYGYTF. CDR3 nucleotides: TGTGCCAGCAGTCCCTTATCAGGGGGTTATGGCTACACCTTC.